Below are 5 T cell receptor beta chains sequenced from a single sample in a study of blood T cell repertoires in COVID-19. The method was immunoSEQ multiplex PCR; TCRdb's version includes in-frame clones alone and lacks a portion of them. In the table there are 99,000 or so clones, approximately 85% of which are singletons. Sequenced: peripheral blood. These receptors all stem from a man in his sixties with acute or convalescent COVID-19.

This clone came up once. The chain couples TRBV9 to TRBJ2-3; no clear D. Germline V CDR1 and CDR2: SGDLS, YYNGEE. The CDR3 covers 16 residues. V was cut by 0 bases and J by 1 base, with 12 bases left in between. The CDR3 sequence is CASSVGANSGTDTQYF. The CDR3 nucleotides read TGTGCCAGCAGCGTAGGGGCGAACTCGGGCACAGATACGCAGTATTTT. The full variable domain, with the rest looked up from reference TRBV9 and TRBJ2-3, is DSGVTQTPKHLITATGQRVTLRCSPRSGDLSVYWYQQSLDQGLQFLIQYYNGEERAKGNILERFSAQQFPDLHSELNLSSLELGDSALYFCASSVGANSGTDTQYFGPGTRLTVL.

This clone appeared once. The V gene is TRBV6-5, the J gene TRBJ2-7, with D uncertain. V shed 8 bases and J shed 1 base, with 12 bases lying between them. This CDR3 comprises 13 residues. Germline-derived CDR1 and CDR2 are MNHEY and SVGAGI. The CDR3 DNA follows: TGTGCCAGCCGGATTGGGCCTTCCTACGAGCAGTACTTC. Translating gives CASRIGPSYEQYF.

This clone has only a few counts. The chain is built from TRBV5-6 and TRBJ2-4; the D gene is possibly TRBD1 (6 bases). The V end lost 4 bases, the J end lost 0 bases, and 14 bases lay between the germline ends. The CDR3 runs 16 residues. The V gene's germline CDR1 is SGHDT and CDR2 YYEEEE. This chain's CDR3 is CASSRQGGLAKNIQYF. CDR3 bases: TGTGCCAGCAGCAGACAAGGGGGTTTAGCCAAAAACATTCAGTACTTC.

This rearrangement joins TRBV9 to TRBJ1-2; D gene uncertain. V dropped 4 bases and J dropped 1 base, with 11 bases sitting between them. The CDR3 spans 14 residues. Germline V gene lookup returns CDR1 SGDLS and CDR2 YYNGEE. CDR3 bases: TGTGCCAGCAGCTCCGGTGCTCATAACTATGGCTACACCTTC. Its translation: CASSSGAHNYGYTF.

The rearrangement links TRBV28 to TRBJ2-4, with TRBD1 matching over 8 bases. Germline V gene data show CDR1 as MDHEN and CDR2 as SYDVKM. The CDR3 is 14 amino acids. V trimming: 6 bases; J trimming: 7 bases; junction bases outside the gene matches: 8. In DNA form, the CDR3 reads TGTGCCAGCAGCCTTCTTACAGGGGGGAACATTCAGTACTTC. Translating it yields CASSLLTGGNIQYF.